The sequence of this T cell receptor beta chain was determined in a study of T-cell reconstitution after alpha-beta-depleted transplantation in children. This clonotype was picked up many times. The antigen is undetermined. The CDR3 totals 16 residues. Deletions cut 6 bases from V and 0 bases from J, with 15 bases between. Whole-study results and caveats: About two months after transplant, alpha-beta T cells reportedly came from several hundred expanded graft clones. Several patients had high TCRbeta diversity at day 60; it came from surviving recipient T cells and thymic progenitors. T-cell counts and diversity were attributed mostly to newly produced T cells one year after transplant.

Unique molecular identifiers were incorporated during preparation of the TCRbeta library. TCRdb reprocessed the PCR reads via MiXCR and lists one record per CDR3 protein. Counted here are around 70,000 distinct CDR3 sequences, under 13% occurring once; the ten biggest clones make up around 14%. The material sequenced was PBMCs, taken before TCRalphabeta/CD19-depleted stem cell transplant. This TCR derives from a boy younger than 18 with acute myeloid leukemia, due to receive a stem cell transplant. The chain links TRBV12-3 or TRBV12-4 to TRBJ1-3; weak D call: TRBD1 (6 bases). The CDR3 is CASRTGTLTSGNTIYF. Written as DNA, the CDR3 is TGTGCCAGCAGGACCGGGACACTCACCTCTGGAAACACCATATATTTT.